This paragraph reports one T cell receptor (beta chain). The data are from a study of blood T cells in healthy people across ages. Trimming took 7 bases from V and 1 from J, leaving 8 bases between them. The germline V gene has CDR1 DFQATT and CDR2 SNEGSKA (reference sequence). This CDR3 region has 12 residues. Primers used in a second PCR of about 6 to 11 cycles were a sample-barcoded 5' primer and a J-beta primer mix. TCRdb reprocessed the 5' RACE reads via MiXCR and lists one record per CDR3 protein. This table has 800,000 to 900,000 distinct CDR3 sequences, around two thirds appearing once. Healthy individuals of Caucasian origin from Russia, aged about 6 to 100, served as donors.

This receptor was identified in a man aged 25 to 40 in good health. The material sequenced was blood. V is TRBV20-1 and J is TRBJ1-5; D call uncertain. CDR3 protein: CSGGMSNQPQHF. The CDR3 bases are TGCAGTGGAGGTATGAGCAATCAGCCCCAGCATTTT.